Only one count was recorded for the clone carrying this T cell receptor beta chain. Its antigen is still unknown. This entry comes from a study of T cell responses to AZD1222 COVID-19 vaccine. Study outcomes and limitations: Unmutated variant regions are reportedly targeted by nearly half of spike-specific TCRs. It should be noted that donors were predominantly white British and more often female, and clonal diversity was possibly underestimated. Baseline seropositivity characterized only a handful of AZD1222 recipients.

Method: immunoSEQ multiplex PCR; TCRdb's copy keeps in-frame clones and lacks some. Of over 100,000 clones in the sample, around 87% were seen once. This CDR3 contains 17 residues. Germline lookup yields CDR1 SGHVS and CDR2 FQNEAQ. Trimming cost V 4 bases and J 0 bases, with 18 bases left between them. This material consisted of peripheral blood, taken 28 days after the second AZD1222 dose. This rearrangement joins TRBV7-8 to TRBJ1-2, with D possibly being TRBD1 (5 bases). This receptor was identified in an adult who received the AZD1222 COVID-19 vaccine. The CDR3 region is CASSSYRSLETNYGYTF. The CDR3 DNA sequence: TGTGCCAGCAGCTCTTACAGGTCTCTGGAGACTAACTATGGCTACACCTTC.